Below, 25 T cell receptor beta chains from the same sample are listed, as sequenced in a study of cytomegalovirus exposure and HLA in healthy donors (dated by TCRdb to 2017 to 2019). Libraries were made using the immunoSEQ multiplex PCR assay. For the multiplex PCR, a mixture combining 60 forward primers for TCR Vbeta segments and 13 reverse primers for TCR Jbeta segments was used. In its TCRdb copy, this immuneACCESS table keeps in-frame sequences only and misses some clones. Where compared with another copy, unresolved V genes explain less than half of these, and the others have no known cause. The sample yields approximately 170,000 clones; 80% to 90% were counted once. The ten largest clonotypes hold approximately 2.5% of the sample. Sequenced: PBMCs. All receptors come from a man between 25 and 39 years old in good health and CMV-seropositive.

The V gene is TRBV11-2, the J gene TRBJ2-1, with TRBD2 identical over 8 bases. The germline V gene has CDR1 SGHAT and CDR2 FQNNGV. The CDR3 sequence is 17 residues long. The V and J ends lost 5 bases and 4 bases, in that order; junction bases with no gene match: 13. The CDR3 DNA reads TGTGCCAGCAGCCTATCCTTGACTAGCGCTAGTTACAATGAGCAGTTCTTC. This translates into CASSLSLTSASYNEQFF.

This chain links TRBV21-1 with TRBJ1-6; the table's D call of TRBD1 was not tested on the DNA. TRBV21-1 corresponds to a pseudogene. The CDR3 contains 15 residues. In nucleotides, the CDR3 is TGTGCCAGCAGCGGACCAGGGGGCGCGTTTTCACCCCTCCACTTT. Translating it yields CASSGPGGAFSPLHF.

This clone was observed a few times. Other nucleotide sequences from this sample produce the same CDR3. The chain joins TRBV9 to TRBJ2-1; 8 bases are a match to TRBD2. The trim removed 4 bases at V and 0 bases at J, leaving 3 bases unmatched. The CDR3 has 15 amino acids. CDR1 and CDR2 (germline): SGDLS, YYNGEE. CDR3 residues: CASSPSGSSYNEQFF. In nucleotides, the CDR3 is TGTGCCAGCAGCCCCAGCGGGAGCTCCTACAATGAGCAGTTCTTC.

The chain employs TRBV18 and TRBJ2-3; the D gene is possibly TRBD1 (6 bases). Trimming removed 6 bases from V and 1 base from J, with 11 bases in between. Germline V gene data show CDR1 as KGHSH and CDR2 as LQKENI. The CDR3 is 14 residues long. The CDR3 DNA is TGTGCCAGCTCCCGAAACAGGGGCACAGATACGCAGTATTTT. Translating it yields CASSRNRGTDTQYF.

The chain is built from TRBV7-9 and TRBJ2-1; tentative D call: TRBD2 (6 bases). There are 14 residues in the CDR3. Germline V lookup: CDR1 SEHNR, CDR2 FQNEAQ (reference sequence). V was shortened by 8 bases and J by 5 bases, with 16 bases between the two germline ends. The CDR3 sequence: CASGSVAENNEQFF. The CDR3 coding sequence is TGTGCCAGCGGGTCGGTAGCGGAGAACAATGAGCAGTTCTTC.

J is TRBJ1-2 and V is TRBV6-1; D is unclear. Trimming removed 2 bases at V and 7 bases at J, with 14 bases between. Germline CDR1 is MNHNS and CDR2 is SASEGT. This CDR3 is 14 amino acids long. This chain's CDR3 is CASSEFQQLRGYTF. The CDR3 DNA reads as TGTGCCAGCAGTGAATTCCAACAGCTTCGTGGCTACACCTTC.

The gene calls are TRBV7-2 and TRBJ2-2; no firm D call. The CDR3 length is 15 residues. V lost 3 bases and J lost 5, with 13 bases in between. CDR1 and CDR2 from the germline V gene are SGHTA and FQGNSA. The CDR3 is CASSFAQTVTGELFF. The CDR3 DNA reads as TGTGCCAGCAGCTTTGCCCAAACGGTGACCGGGGAGCTGTTTTTT. Complete variable domain (other parts from reference TRBV7-2 and TRBJ2-2): GAGVSQSPSNKVTEKGKDVELRCDPISGHTALYWYRQSLGQGLEFLIYFQGNSAPDKSGLPSDRFSAERTGGSVSTLTIQRTQQEDSAVYLCASSFAQTVTGELFFGEGSRLTVL.

The rearrangement links TRBV6-6 to TRBJ2-1; possibly TRBD1 for D (5 bases). The V and J ends lost 1 base and 5 bases respectively, with 9 bases between them. The germline gives CDR1 MNHNY, CDR2 SVGAGI (reference sequence). CDR3 size: 14 residues. Here the CDR3 DNA reads TGTGCCAGCAGTTACTTAATCAGGGACAATGAGCAGTTCTTC. Translating it yields CASSYLIRDNEQFF.

The J gene is TRBJ2-1, the V gene TRBV2; 7 bases map to TRBD1. CDR3 length: 14 amino acids. V shed 5 bases, J shed 2 bases, and the junction held 3 bases outside the gene matches. Germline-derived CDR1 and CDR2 are SNHLY and FYNNEI. CDR3: CASSRDSTYNEQFF. DNA for the CDR3: TGTGCCAGCAGTCGGGACAGCACCTACAATGAGCAGTTCTTC.

V usage is TRBV27 and J usage is TRBJ1-4, with 8 bases that match TRBD1. V gave up 3 bases and J gave up 6 bases; unmatched junction bases: 9. Germline values: CDR1 MNHEY, CDR2 SMNVEV (reference sequence). The length of the CDR3 is 16 residues. CDR3 protein: CASSFGAGTGDEKLFF. DNA of the CDR3: TGTGCCAGCAGTTTTGGGGCCGGGACAGGAGATGAAAAACTGTTTTTT. Full variable domain (missing parts from reference TRBV27 and TRBJ1-4): EAQVTQNPRYLITVTGKKLTVTCSQNMNHEYMSWYRQDPGLGLRQIYYSMNVEVTDKGDVPEGYKVSRKEKRNFPLILESPSPNQTSLYFCASSFGAGTGDEKLFFGSGTQLSVL.

CDR3 protein: CASSLLRGGTGELFF. CDR3 DNA: TGTGCCAGTAGTCTTTTACGGGGTGGCACCGGGGAGCTGTTTTTT. The gene calls are TRBV19 and TRBJ2-2; perhaps TRBD2 as D (5 bases). Trimming took 5 bases from V and 4 from J, leaving 14 bases between them. Looked up from germline, CDR1 is LNHDA and CDR2 is SQIVND (reference sequence). The CDR3 length is 15 residues.

This clone was recorded a few times. The chain is built from TRBV2 and TRBJ1-5, with 7 bases identical to TRBD1. Unmatched junction bases numbered 3, after V lost 6 bases and J lost 4 bases. This CDR3 has 13 amino acids. Germline CDR1 and CDR2: SNHLY and FYNNEI. CDR3 amino acids: CASSPTGNQPQHF. In DNA form, the CDR3 reads TGTGCCAGCAGCCCGACAGGGAATCAGCCCCAGCATTTT.

J is TRBJ2-5 and V is TRBV5-1; 7 positions match TRBD2. The J call could be wrong; TRBJ2-7 is a better fit for the DNA end. Germline V gene sequence: CDR1 SGHRS, CDR2 YFSETQ. The CDR3 extends over 14 amino acids. The CDR3 bases are TGCGCCAGCAGCTTCGGGCTAGCGGCTTACGAGCAGTACTTC. This codes for CASSFGLAAYEQYF.

This chain joins TRBV6-1 and TRBJ1-5; D uncertain. The V end lost 1 base, the J end lost 7 bases, and 11 bases lay between the germline ends. The germline V gene has CDR1 MNHNS and CDR2 SASEGT. There are 14 residues in the CDR3. In DNA, the CDR3 is TGTGCCAGCAGTGAAGAAAAGCGGAGGCAGCCCCAGCATTTT. It encodes CASSEEKRRQPQHF.

The V call is TRBV7-9, the J call TRBJ2-1, with D perhaps TRBD2 (5 bases). Germline V gene sequence: CDR1 SEHNR, CDR2 FQNEAQ (reference sequence). The CDR3 extends over 17 amino acids. Between the trimmed V and J ends, which lost 2 bases and 12 bases, there was a span of 26 bases. Written as DNA, the CDR3 is TGTGCCAGCAGCTTAATAAGCGGCACCTACCCTCCTTGGGTGCAGTTCTTC. This encodes CASSLISGTYPPWVQFF.

The genes are TRBV19 and TRBJ1-4; 12 nucleotides line up with TRBD1. The CDR3 is made up of 17 amino acids. J gave up 2 bases and V 4 bases, and 5 bases lay outside the gene matches. Germline CDR1 LNHDA, CDR2 SQIVND (reference sequence). The CDR3 nucleotides are TGTGCCAGTAGTACCAGGGACAGGGGGCTGACTAATGAAAAACTGTTTTTT. It translates to CASSTRDRGLTNEKLFF.

The gene calls are TRBV5-5 and TRBJ2-7; D not resolved. The V gene lost 3 bases and the J gene lost 4 bases, with 11 bases spanning the gap. The CDR3 loop spans 13 amino acids. Germline CDR1 SGHKS, CDR2 YYEKEE (reference sequence). This chain's CDR3 is CASSWASAYEQYV. The CDR3 DNA follows: TGTGCCAGCAGCTGGGCCTCGGCTTACGAGCAGTACGTC.

This clone was recorded only once. V gene TRBV29-1 combines with J gene TRBJ1-5; D not resolved. This CDR3 contains 13 residues. Germline CDR1 reads SQVTM; CDR2 reads ANQGSEA. Deletions cut 6 bases from V and 1 base from J, with 10 bases between. The CDR3, as DNA: TGCAGCGTCCGGACTGGGAGCAATCAGCCCCAGCATTTT. Translation gives CSVRTGSNQPQHF. Using reference TRBV29-1 and TRBJ1-5 for the parts outside the CDR3, the full variable domain is SAVISQKPSRDICQRGTSLTIQCQVDSQVTMMFWYRQQPGQSLTLIATANQGSEATYESGFVIDKFPISRPNLTFSTLTVSNMSPEDSSIYLCSVRTGSNQPQHFGDGTRLSIL.

The V call is TRBV6-5, the J call TRBJ2-2; a possible D gene is TRBD1 (8 bases). The germline gives CDR1 MNHEY, CDR2 SVGAGI. The CDR3 has 15 amino acids. The germline V and J ends were trimmed by 6 bases and 4 bases, with 15 bases remaining between them. CDR3 nucleotides: TGTGCCAGCAGCCTGACAGGGGAGGGCACCGGGGAGCTGTTTTTT. It yields the protein CASSLTGEGTGELFF.

The chain carries TRBV2 and TRBJ1-2; 8 bases line up with TRBD1. Unmatched junction bases numbered 12, after V lost 6 bases and J lost 6 bases. CDR3 size: 15 residues. CDR1 and CDR2 (germline): SNHLY, FYNNEI. CDR3 DNA: TGTGCCAGCAGCCAGGGGGCTGGGGAGTTACATGGCTACACCTTC. Translated, it gives CASSQGAGELHGYTF.

This chain links TRBV11-2 with TRBJ2-3, with 11 positions matching TRBD2. J gave up 2 bases and V 4 bases, and 5 bases lay outside the gene matches. Germline CDR1 reads SGHAT; CDR2 reads FQNNGV. The CDR3 is 16 residues long. The CDR3 coding sequence is TGTGCCAGCAGCTCGGGACTAGCGGTCCTCACAGATACGCAGTATTTT. As protein: CASSSGLAVLTDTQYF.

The V and J genes are TRBV5-6 and TRBJ1-5; D gene unclear. The germline V gene encodes CDR1 SGHDT and CDR2 YYEEEE. With 3 bases removed from V and 5 bases from J, the gap between germline ends came to 6 bases. This CDR3 is 12 amino acids long. CDR3 amino acids: CASSWADQPQHF. CDR3 coding DNA: TGTGCCAGCAGCTGGGCCGATCAGCCCCAGCATTTT.

The CDR3 here is CAGGTGIEQYF. DNA for the CDR3: TGTGCCGGCGGGACAGGGATCGAGCAGTACTTC. The chain employs TRBV30 and TRBJ2-7; 9 positions agree with TRBD1. V dropped 8 bases and J dropped 6; count of bases not matched to a gene: 5. This CDR3 contains 11 residues. Germline-derived CDR1 and CDR2 are GTSNPN and SVGIG (reference sequence). Full variable domain (remainder filled in from reference TRBV30 and TRBJ2-7): SQTIHQWPATLVQPVGSPLSLECTVEGTSNPNLYWYRQAAGRGLQLLFYSVGIGQISSEVPQNLSASRPQDRQFILSSKKLLLSDSGFYLCAGGTGIEQYFGPGTRLTVT.

This chain joins TRBV11-3 and TRBJ2-1, with 11 bases matching TRBD2. This CDR3 comprises 15 residues. The V and J ends lost 4 bases and 6 bases, in that order; junction bases with no gene match: 5. Per the germline V gene, CDR1 is SGHNT and CDR2 is YENEEA. This CDR3 reads CASSWDSGRANEQFF. As DNA, the CDR3 is TGTGCCAGCAGCTGGGATAGCGGGAGGGCCAATGAGCAGTTCTTC.

V is TRBV4-3 and J is TRBJ1-5, with 8 bases identical to TRBD1. Germline CDR1 and CDR2: LGHNA and YSLEER. This CDR3 has 14 residues. V lost 4 bases to trimming and J lost 4 bases; unmatched junction nucleotides: 3. DNA of the CDR3: TGCGCCAGCAGCCGAACAGGGGGAAATCAGCCCCAGCATTTT. Translating it yields CASSRTGGNQPQHF.